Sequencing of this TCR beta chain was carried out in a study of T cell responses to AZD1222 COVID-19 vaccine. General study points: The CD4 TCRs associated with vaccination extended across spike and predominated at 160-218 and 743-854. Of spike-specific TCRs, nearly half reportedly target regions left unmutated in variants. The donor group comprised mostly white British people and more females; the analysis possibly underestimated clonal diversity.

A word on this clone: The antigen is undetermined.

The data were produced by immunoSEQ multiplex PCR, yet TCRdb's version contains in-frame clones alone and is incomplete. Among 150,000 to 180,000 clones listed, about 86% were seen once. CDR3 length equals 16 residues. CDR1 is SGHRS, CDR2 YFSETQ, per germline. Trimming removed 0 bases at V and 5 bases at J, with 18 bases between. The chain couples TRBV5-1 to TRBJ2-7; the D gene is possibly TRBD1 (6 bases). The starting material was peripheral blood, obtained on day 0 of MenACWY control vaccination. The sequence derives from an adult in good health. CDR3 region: CASSLASGTRLDEQYF. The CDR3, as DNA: TGCGCCAGCAGCTTGGCCTCCGGGACACGTCTGGACGAGCAGTACTTC.